Below, 11 T cell receptor beta chains from the same sample are listed, as sequenced in a study of cytomegalovirus exposure and HLA in healthy donors (dated by TCRdb to the late 2010s). The library was produced with the immunoSEQ multiplex PCR assay. A mixture of 60 forward primers for TCR Vbeta segments and 13 reverse primers for TCR Jbeta segments was used in the multiplex PCR. TCRdb took over this immuneACCESS table, retaining in-frame rearrangements with V and J assigned. Such tables are incomplete; in checked studies, under half of the missing clones stem from an unresolved V gene, and the remainder is unexplained. Per the sample table, the count is 150,000 to 250,000 clones. 0.74% of the sample comes from the top ten. Sequencing was performed on PBMCs. Receptors originate from a boy younger than 18 in good health and CMV-seronegative.

The chain joins TRBV7-9 to TRBJ1-4; a weak D match, TRBD1 (5 bases). CDR1 and CDR2 (germline): SEHNR, FQNEAQ (reference sequence). V was pared by 5 bases and J by 4 bases, with 14 bases between. The CDR3 loop spans 15 amino acids. Written as DNA, the CDR3 is TGTGCCAGCAGCCCTACCCGACAGAGTAATGAAAAACTGTTTTTT. Its translation: CASSPTRQSNEKLFF.

The V call is TRBV30, the J call TRBJ1-2, with D perhaps matching TRBD1 (6 bases). The CDR3 totals 13 residues. CDR1 is GTSNPN, CDR2 SVGIG, per germline (reference sequence). V gave up 1 base and J gave up 2 bases, with 8 bases separating them. The CDR3 region has the DNA TGTGCCTGGAGTGCGGACAGCAACTATGGCTACACCTTC. It specifies CAWSADSNYGYTF.

The chain has TRBV27 and TRBJ1-1; no clear D. Germline V gene sequence: CDR1 MNHEY, CDR2 SMNVEV (reference sequence). The CDR3 runs 18 residues. Trimming removed 3 bases from V and 1 base from J, with 21 bases in between. CDR3 residues: CASSFIPPSTGGNTEAFF. In DNA form, the CDR3 reads TGTGCCAGCAGTTTCATCCCTCCTTCTACTGGTGGGAACACTGAAGCTTTCTTT.

The chain links TRBV5-6 to TRBJ2-5; 9 positions agree with TRBD1. The CDR3 consists of 14 residues. Germline-derived CDR1 and CDR2 are SGHDT and YYEEEE. J was trimmed by 4 bases and V by 7 bases; bases with no gene match: 8. CDR3 bases: TGTGCCAGCGATAGAGGGACAGGGAGAGAGACCCAGTACTTC. Translating it yields CASDRGTGRETQYF.

The V call is TRBV5-1, the J call TRBJ2-6; no reliable D call. CDR1 SGHRS and CDR2 YFSETQ come from the germline V gene. The V gene lost 4 bases and the J gene lost 8 bases, with 16 bases spanning the gap. CDR3 size: 15 residues. Here the CDR3 reads CASSHTPPRTNVLTF. The CDR3, as DNA: TGCGCCAGCAGCCACACCCCCCCGAGGACCAACGTCCTGACTTTC.

J is TRBJ1-2 and V is TRBV6-5; no firm D call. Germline CDR1 reads MNHEY; CDR2 reads SVGAGI. There are 11 residues in the CDR3. V shed 9 bases and J shed 2 bases, with 7 bases lying between them. CDR3 amino acids: CASGRNYGYTF. CDR3 DNA: TGTGCCAGTGGGAGGAACTATGGCTACACCTTC.

The chain has TRBV27 and TRBJ2-7; 7 bases match TRBD2. Germline-derived CDR1 and CDR2 are MNHEY and SMNVEV (reference sequence). Unmatched junction bases numbered 13, after V lost 0 bases and J lost 2 bases. This CDR3 is 18 amino acids long. Here the CDR3 reads CASSLSSGVGGITYEQYF. The CDR3 nucleotides are TGTGCCAGCAGTTTATCAAGCGGCGTGGGGGGGATTACCTACGAGCAGTACTTC.

The gene calls are TRBV7-2 and TRBJ2-5; weak D call: TRBD1 (5 bases). This CDR3 is built from 16 residues. Trimming took off 0 bases at V and 2 bases at J, with 13 bases between the two ends. Germline values: CDR1 SGHTA, CDR2 FQGNSA. In DNA form, the CDR3 reads TGTGCCAGCAGCTTAGCCGCGACACAGGCTCAAGAGACCCAGTACTTC. As protein: CASSLAATQAQETQYF.

V gene TRBV7-2 combines with J gene TRBJ2-6, with D maybe TRBD1 (5 bases). V gave up 0 bases and J gave up 2 bases, with 11 bases separating them. CDR3 length: 17 amino acids. CDR1 and CDR2 from the germline V gene are SGHTA and FQGNSA. In nucleotides, the CDR3 is TGTGCCAGCAGCTTAGCGGGCAGGGCTACTGGGGCCAACGTCCTGACTTTC. Translated, it gives CASSLAGRATGANVLTF.

The V call is TRBV4-3, the J call TRBJ1-2; D may be TRBD1 (5 bases). The CDR3 has 16 residues. V dropped 0 bases and J dropped 6 bases, with 17 bases sitting between them. CDR1 LGHNA and CDR2 YSLEER come from the germline V gene. The CDR3 nucleotides read TGCGCCAGCAGCCAAGACAGACACAATAAGGGGCATGGCTACACCTTC. Its translation: CASSQDRHNKGHGYTF.

The chain carries TRBV18 and TRBJ1-1, with TRBD1 identical over 12 bases. The J segment lost 3 bases and the V segment lost 3 bases, leaving 5 bases of the junction unmatched. The CDR3 runs to 16 residues. CDR1 and CDR2 (germline): KGHSH, LQKENI. In nucleotides, the CDR3 is TGTGCCAGCTCACCCCGGGACAGGGGGCGGGACACTGAAGCTTTCTTT. This sequence encodes CASSPRDRGRDTEAFF.